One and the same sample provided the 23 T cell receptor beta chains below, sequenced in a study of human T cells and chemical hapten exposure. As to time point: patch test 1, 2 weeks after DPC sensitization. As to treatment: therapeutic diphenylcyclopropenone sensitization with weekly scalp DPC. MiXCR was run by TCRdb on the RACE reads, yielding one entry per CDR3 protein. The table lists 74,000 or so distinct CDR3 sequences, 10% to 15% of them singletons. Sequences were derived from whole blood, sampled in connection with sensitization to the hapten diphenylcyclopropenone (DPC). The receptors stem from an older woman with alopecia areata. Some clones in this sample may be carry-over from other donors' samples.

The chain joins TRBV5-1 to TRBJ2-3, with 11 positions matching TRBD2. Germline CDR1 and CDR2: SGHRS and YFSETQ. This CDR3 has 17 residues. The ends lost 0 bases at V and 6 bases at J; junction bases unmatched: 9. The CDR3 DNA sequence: TGCGCCAGCAGCTTGGTCCTAGCGGGGGGTTCGTCTGATACGCAGTATTTT. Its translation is CASSLVLAGGSSDTQYF.

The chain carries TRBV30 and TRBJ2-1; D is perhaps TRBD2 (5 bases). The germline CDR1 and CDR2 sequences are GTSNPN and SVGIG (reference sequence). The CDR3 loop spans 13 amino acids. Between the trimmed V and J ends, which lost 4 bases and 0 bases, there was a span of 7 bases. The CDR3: CAWNAGSYNEQFF. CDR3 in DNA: TGTGCCTGGAACGCGGGCTCCTACAATGAGCAGTTCTTC.

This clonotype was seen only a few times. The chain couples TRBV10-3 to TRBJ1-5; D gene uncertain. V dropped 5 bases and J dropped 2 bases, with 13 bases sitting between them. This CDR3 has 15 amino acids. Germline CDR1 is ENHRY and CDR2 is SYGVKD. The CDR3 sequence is CAISSTERGNQPQHF. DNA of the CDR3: TGTGCCATCAGTTCTACGGAAAGGGGCAATCAGCCCCAGCATTTT.

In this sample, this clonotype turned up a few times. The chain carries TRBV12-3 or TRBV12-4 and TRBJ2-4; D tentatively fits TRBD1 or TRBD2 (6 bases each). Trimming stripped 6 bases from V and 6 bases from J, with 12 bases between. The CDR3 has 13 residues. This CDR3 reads CASRQGGPNIQYF. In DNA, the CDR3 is TGTGCCAGCAGGCAAGGGGGGCCAAACATTCAGTACTTC.

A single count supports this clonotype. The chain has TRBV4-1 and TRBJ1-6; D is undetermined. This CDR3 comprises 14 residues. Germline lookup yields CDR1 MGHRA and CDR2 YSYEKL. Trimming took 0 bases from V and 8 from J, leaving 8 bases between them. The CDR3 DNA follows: TGCGCCAGCAGCCAAGACCTTTTCGATTCACCCCTCCACTTT. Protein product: CASSQDLFDSPLHF.

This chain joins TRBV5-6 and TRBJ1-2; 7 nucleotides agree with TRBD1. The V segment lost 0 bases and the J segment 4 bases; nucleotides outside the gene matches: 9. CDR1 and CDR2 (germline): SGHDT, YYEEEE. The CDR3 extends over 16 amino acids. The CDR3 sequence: CASSLDTAGGPYGYTF. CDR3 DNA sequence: TGTGCCAGCAGCTTGGATACGGCAGGGGGACCCTATGGCTACACCTTC.

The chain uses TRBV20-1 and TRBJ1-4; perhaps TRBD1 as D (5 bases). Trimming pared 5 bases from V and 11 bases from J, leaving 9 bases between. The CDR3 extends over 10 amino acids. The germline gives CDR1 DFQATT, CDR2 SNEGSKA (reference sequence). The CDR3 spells CSAARGKLFF. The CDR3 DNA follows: TGCAGTGCTGCACGGGGGAAACTGTTTTTT.

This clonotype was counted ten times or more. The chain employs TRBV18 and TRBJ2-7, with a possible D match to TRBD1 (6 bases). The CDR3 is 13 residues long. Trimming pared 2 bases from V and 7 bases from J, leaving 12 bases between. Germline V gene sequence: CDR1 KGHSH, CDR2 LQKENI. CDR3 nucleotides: TGTGCCAGCTCACCAATGACAGGACAGGAGCAGTACTTC. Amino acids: CASSPMTGQEQYF.

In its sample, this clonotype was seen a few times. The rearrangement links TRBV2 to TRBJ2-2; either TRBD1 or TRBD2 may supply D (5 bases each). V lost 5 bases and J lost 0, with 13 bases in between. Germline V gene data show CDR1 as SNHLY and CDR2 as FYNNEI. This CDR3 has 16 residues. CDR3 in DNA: TGTGCCAGCAGTCCCTCGGGACCAGCGAACACCGGGGAGCTGTTTTTT. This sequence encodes CASSPSGPANTGELFF.

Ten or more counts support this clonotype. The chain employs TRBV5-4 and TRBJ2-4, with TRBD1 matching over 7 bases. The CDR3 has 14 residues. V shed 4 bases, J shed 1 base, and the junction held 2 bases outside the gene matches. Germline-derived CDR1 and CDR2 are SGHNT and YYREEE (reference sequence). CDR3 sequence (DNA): TGTGCCAGCAGCCAGGGACAGGCCAAAAACATTCAGTACTTC. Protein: CASSQGQAKNIQYF. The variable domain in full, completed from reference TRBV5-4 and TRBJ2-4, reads ETGVTQSPTHLIKTRGQQVTLRCSSQSGHNTVSWYQQALGQGPQFIFQYYREEENGRGNFPPRFSGLQFPNYSSELNVNALELDDSALYLCASSQGQAKNIQYFGAGTRLSVL.

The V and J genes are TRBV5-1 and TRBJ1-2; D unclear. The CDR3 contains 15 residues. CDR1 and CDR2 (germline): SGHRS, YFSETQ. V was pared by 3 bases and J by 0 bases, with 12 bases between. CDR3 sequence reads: CASSYTADSNYGYTF. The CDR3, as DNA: TGCGCCAGCAGCTATACCGCAGACTCTAACTATGGCTACACCTTC. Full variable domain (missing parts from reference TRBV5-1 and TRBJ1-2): KAGVTQTPRYLIKTRGQQVTLSCSPISGHRSVSWYQQTPGQGLQFLFEYFSETQRNKGNFPGRFSGRQFSNSRSEMNVSTLELGDSALYLCASSYTADSNYGYTFGSGTRLTVV.

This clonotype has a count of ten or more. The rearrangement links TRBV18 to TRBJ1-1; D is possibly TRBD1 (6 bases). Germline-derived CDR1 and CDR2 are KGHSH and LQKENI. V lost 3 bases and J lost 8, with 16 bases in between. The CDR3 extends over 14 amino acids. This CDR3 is CASSPGGGAQEAFF. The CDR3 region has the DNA TGTGCCAGCTCACCCGGGGGGGGGGCGCAGGAAGCTTTCTTT.

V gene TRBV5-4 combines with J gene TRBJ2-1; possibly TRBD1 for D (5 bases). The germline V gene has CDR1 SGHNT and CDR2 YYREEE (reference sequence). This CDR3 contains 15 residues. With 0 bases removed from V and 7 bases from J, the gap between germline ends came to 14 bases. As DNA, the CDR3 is TGTGCCAGCAGCTTGGGGCAGGGTAATGAAAATGAGCAGTTCTTC. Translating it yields CASSLGQGNENEQFF.

The CDR3 is CASIQNGNTIYF. CDR3 DNA: TGTGCCAGCATCCAGAATGGAAACACCATATATTTT. The rearrangement uses TRBV6-1 and TRBJ1-3; D unresolved. Per the germline V gene, CDR1 is MNHNS and CDR2 is SASEGT. This CDR3 contains 12 residues. The V end was cut by 7 bases, the J end by 3 bases, with 7 bases between.

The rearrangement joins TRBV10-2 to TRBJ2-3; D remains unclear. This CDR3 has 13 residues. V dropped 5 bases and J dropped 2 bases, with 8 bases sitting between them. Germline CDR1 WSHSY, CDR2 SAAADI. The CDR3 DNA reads TGCGCCAGCAGTCGAACCTACACAGATACGCAGTATTTT. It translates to CASSRTYTDTQYF.

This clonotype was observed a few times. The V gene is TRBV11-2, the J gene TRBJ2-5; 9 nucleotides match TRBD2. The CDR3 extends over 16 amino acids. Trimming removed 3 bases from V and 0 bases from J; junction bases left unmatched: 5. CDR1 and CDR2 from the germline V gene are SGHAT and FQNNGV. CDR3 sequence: CASSLSSGGYQETQYF. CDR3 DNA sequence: TGTGCCAGCAGCTTGTCCAGCGGGGGGTACCAAGAGACCCAGTACTTC.

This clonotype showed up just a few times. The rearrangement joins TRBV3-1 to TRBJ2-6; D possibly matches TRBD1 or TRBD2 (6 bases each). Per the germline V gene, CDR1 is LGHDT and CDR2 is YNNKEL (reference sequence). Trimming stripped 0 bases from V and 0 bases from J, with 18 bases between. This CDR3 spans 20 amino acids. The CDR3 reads CASSQEEGGYGFSGANVLTF. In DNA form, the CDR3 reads TGTGCCAGCAGCCAAGAGGAAGGGGGGTACGGATTCTCTGGGGCCAACGTCCTGACTTTC.

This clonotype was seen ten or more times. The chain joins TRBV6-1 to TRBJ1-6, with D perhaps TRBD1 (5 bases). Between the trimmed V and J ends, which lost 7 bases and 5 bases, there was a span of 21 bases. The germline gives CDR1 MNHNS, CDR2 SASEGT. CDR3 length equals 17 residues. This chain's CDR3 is CASTLRQGTYDNSPLHF. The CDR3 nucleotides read TGTGCCAGCACCCTACGACAAGGGACCTACGATAATTCACCCCTCCACTTT.

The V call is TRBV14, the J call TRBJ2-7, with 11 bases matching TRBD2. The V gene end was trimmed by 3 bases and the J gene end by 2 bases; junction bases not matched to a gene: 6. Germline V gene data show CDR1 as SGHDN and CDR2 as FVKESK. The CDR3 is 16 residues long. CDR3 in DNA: TGTGCCAGCAGCCAGACCGGGACTAGCGGCCCCTACGAGCAGTACTTC. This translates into CASSQTGTSGPYEQYF.

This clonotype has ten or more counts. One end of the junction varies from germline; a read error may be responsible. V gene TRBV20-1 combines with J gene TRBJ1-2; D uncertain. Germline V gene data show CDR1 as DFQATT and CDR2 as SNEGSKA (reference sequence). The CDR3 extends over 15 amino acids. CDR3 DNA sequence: TGCAGTGCTAGAGATACATACCTGCAGAACTTTGGCTACACCTTC. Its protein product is CSARDTYLQNFGYTF.

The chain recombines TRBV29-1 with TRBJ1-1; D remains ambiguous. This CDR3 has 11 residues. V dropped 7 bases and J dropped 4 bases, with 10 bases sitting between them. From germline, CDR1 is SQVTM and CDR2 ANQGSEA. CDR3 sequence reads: CSAYEGTEAFF. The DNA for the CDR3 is TGCAGCGCCTACGAGGGCACTGAAGCTTTCTTT. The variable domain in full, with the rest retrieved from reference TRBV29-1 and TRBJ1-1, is SAVISQKPSRDICQRGTSLTIQCQVDSQVTMMFWYRQQPGQSLTLIATANQGSEATYESGFVIDKFPISRPNLTFSTLTVSNMSPEDSSIYLCSAYEGTEAFFGQGTRLTVV.

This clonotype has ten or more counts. The CDR3 DNA follows: TGCGCCAGCAGCGCGGAACTTATGAACAATGAGCAGTTCTTC. This encodes CASSAELMNNEQFF. The V gene is TRBV5-1, the J gene TRBJ2-1; D unclear. V was pared by 4 bases and J by 5 bases, with 13 bases between. CDR1 and CDR2 from the germline V gene are SGHRS and YFSETQ. The CDR3 loop spans 14 amino acids.

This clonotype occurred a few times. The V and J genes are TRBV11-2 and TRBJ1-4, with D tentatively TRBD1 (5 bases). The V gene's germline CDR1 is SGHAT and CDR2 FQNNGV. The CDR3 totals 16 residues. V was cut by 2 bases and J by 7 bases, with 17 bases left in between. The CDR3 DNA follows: TGTGCCAGCAGCTTATGGAGGGGAGAAGTTGGTGAAAAACTGTTTTTT. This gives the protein CASSLWRGEVGEKLFF.